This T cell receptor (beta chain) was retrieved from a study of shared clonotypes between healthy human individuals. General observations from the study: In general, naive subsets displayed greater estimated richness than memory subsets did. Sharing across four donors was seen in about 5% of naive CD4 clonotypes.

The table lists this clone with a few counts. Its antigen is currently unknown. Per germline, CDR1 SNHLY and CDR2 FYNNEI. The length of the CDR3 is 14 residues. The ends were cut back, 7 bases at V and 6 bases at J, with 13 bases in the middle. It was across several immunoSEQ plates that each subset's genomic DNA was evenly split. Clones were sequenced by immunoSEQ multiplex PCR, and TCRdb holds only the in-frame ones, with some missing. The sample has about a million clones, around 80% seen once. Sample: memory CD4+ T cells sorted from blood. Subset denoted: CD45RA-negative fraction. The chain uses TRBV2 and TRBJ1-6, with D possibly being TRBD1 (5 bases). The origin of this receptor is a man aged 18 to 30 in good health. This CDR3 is CASIAGRPNSPLHF. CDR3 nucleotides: TGTGCCAGCATTGCGGGGCGTCCTAATTCACCCCTCCACTTT.